A single sample gave rise to the 32 T cell receptor beta chains below, sequenced in a study of cytomegalovirus exposure and HLA in healthy donors. The PCR made use of 60 Vbeta and 13 Jbeta primers. Sequencing was performed with immunoSEQ multiplex PCR; in TCRdb, only in-frame clones are kept and a portion is missing. This sample carries 200,000 or so clones, around 79% of them seen once, and the ten largest clones take around 0.4%. The sample taken for sequencing was PBMCs. The receptors here all came from a male donor in good health and CMV-seropositive.

This chain links TRBV7-8 with TRBJ1-3; D remains unclear. Trimming removed 1 base from V and 0 bases from J, with 7 bases in between. This CDR3 has 15 residues. Germline V gives CDR1 SGHVS, CDR2 FQNEAQ. CDR3 sequence: CASSLDLSSGNTIYF. The CDR3 DNA reads TGTGCCAGCAGCTTAGACCTTAGCTCTGGAAACACCATATATTTT. The full variable domain, with the rest looked up from reference TRBV7-8 and TRBJ1-3, is GAGVSQSPRYKVAKRGQDVALRCDPISGHVSLFWYQQALGQGPEFLTYFQNEAQLDKSGLPSDRFFAERPEGSVSTLKIQRTQQEDSAVYLCASSLDLSSGNTIYFGEGSWLTVV.

J is TRBJ2-5 and V is TRBV10-3; 7 bases are a match to TRBD2. Germline CDR1 and CDR2: ENHRY and SYGVKD. V shed 9 bases, J shed 2 bases, and the junction held 6 bases outside the gene matches. CDR3 length: 13 residues. CDR3 loop: CAISGAGQETQYF. For the CDR3, the DNA is TGTGCCATAAGCGGGGCTGGGCAAGAGACCCAGTACTTC.

V and J are TRBV11-2 and TRBJ2-1; unclear D gene. The CDR3 loop spans 16 amino acids. V lost 4 bases and J 0 bases, leaving 13 bases between the germline ends. Germline assignment: CDR1 SGHAT and CDR2 FQNNGV. The CDR3 DNA reads TGTGCCAGCAGCTCTAGAGTAGGCGGCTCCTACAATGAGCAGTTCTTC. Amino acid sequence: CASSSRVGGSYNEQFF.

The V and J genes are TRBV7-2 and TRBJ2-7, with 8 bases fitting TRBD2. Trimming removed 1 base from V and 2 bases from J; junction bases left unmatched: 1. The CDR3 covers 14 residues. CDR1 and CDR2 (germline): SGHTA, FQGNSA. The CDR3 loop is CASSLDGRAYEQYF. In DNA form, the CDR3 reads TGTGCCAGCAGCTTAGACGGGAGGGCCTACGAGCAGTACTTC. The full variable domain, its missing parts supplied by reference TRBV7-2 and TRBJ2-7, is GAGVSQSPSNKVTEKGKDVELRCDPISGHTALYWYRQSLGQGLEFLIYFQGNSAPDKSGLPSDRFSAERTGGSVSTLTIQRTQQEDSAVYLCASSLDGRAYEQYFGPGTRLTVT.

The rearrangement uses TRBV30 and TRBJ1-1; TRBD1 might be the D (5 bases). The CDR3 consists of 11 residues. Germline values: CDR1 GTSNPN, CDR2 SVGIG (reference sequence). Trimming left V 2 bases short and J 7 bases short, with 8 bases between. The CDR3 sequence is CAWSRGNEAFF. CDR3 nucleotide sequence: TGTGCCTGGAGTCGGGGGAATGAAGCTTTCTTT.

This clone was found a few times. The rearrangement joins TRBV7-2 to TRBJ1-1, with no clear D. Germline CDR1 is SGHTA and CDR2 is FQGNSA. This CDR3 has 14 amino acids. Trimming pared 5 bases from V and 8 bases from J, leaving 18 bases between. In DNA, the CDR3 is TGTGCCAGCAGCAAGAGGGCCCTCGAGGTGGAAGCTTTCTTT. Protein product: CASSKRALEVEAFF.

The chain carries TRBV4-2 and TRBJ2-1; 7 bases fit TRBD1. CDR1 and CDR2 (germline): LGHNA, YNFKEQ. The CDR3 totals 19 residues. The V and J ends lost 1 base and 3 bases, in that order; junction bases with no gene match: 15. The CDR3 spells CASSQARRADRAVYNEQFF. CDR3 DNA sequence: TGTGCCAGCAGCCAAGCGAGAAGGGCTGACAGGGCGGTCTACAATGAGCAGTTCTTC.

The gene calls are TRBV6-4 and TRBJ2-2; TRBD1 is a possible D gene (6 bases). CDR1 and CDR2 from the germline V gene are MRHNA and SNTAGT. The CDR3 runs 15 residues. The ends were cut back, 5 bases at V and 4 bases at J, with 14 bases in the middle. CDR3 sequence reads: CASSTGTSPTGELFF. In nucleotides, the CDR3 is TGTGCCAGCAGTACCGGGACAAGTCCCACCGGGGAGCTGTTTTTT.

This chain uses TRBV7-8 with TRBJ2-1, with D tentatively TRBD2 (5 bases). In germline, CDR1 is SGHVS, CDR2 FQNEAQ. V dropped 2 bases and J dropped 2 bases, with 13 bases sitting between them. The CDR3 runs to 16 residues. The CDR3 DNA follows: TGTGCCAGCAGCTTACTCGGTGGGAGTACCTACAATGAGCAGTTCTTC. It yields the protein CASSLLGGSTYNEQFF.

V usage is TRBV9 and J usage is TRBJ2-2, with 8 bases lining up with TRBD1. The CDR3 spans 14 residues. Losses at the gene ends were 3 bases for V and 7 bases for J; bases not matched to a gene: 5. Per germline, CDR1 SGDLS and CDR2 YYNGEE. The CDR3 spells CASSGTGKFGELFF. The CDR3 DNA sequence: TGTGCCAGCAGCGGGACAGGGAAATTCGGGGAGCTGTTTTTT.

As regards this clone: The junction and the germline gene differ at one end; a read error may be behind it. Within the sample, other DNA sequences also encode this same CDR3. The V and J genes are TRBV27 and TRBJ2-7; D possibly corresponds to TRBD2 (5 bases). The CDR3 has 13 residues. Germline CDR1 MNHEY, CDR2 SMNVEV (reference sequence). The CDR3 is CASRPAGTYEQYF. The CDR3 region has the DNA TGCGCCAGCAGACCGGCGGGCACCTACGAGCAGTACTTC.

In nucleotides, the CDR3 is TGTGCCAGCAGCTCGACAGGGATTCAAGAGACCCAGTACTTC. Amino acid sequence: CASSSTGIQETQYF. This sequence joins TRBV7-2 and TRBJ2-5, with 7 bases aligning to TRBD1. CDR3 length: 14 residues. The germline CDR1 and CDR2 sequences are SGHTA and FQGNSA. V gave up 4 bases and J gave up 2 bases; unmatched junction bases: 4.

J is TRBJ2-5 and V is TRBV5-1, with 7 nucleotides matching TRBD1. Per germline, CDR1 SGHRS and CDR2 YFSETQ. This CDR3 region has 13 residues. V lost 4 bases and J lost 4; bases outside the gene matches: 4. The CDR3 DNA reads as TGCGCCAGCAGCCCTGACAGGGCAGAGACCCAGTACTTC. Its protein product is CASSPDRAETQYF.

This clone appeared a few times. J is TRBJ2-3 and V is TRBV28, with D unclear. V lost 6 bases and J 2 bases, leaving 9 bases between the germline ends. The CDR3 has 13 amino acids. From germline, CDR1 is MDHEN and CDR2 SYDVKM. CDR3 DNA: TGTGCCAGCAGCGACTCGGCCACAGATACGCAGTATTTT. Its protein product is CASSDSATDTQYF. Full variable domain (remainder filled in from reference TRBV28 and TRBJ2-3): DVKVTQSSRYLVKRTGEKVFLECVQDMDHENMFWYRQDPGLGLRLIYFSYDVKMKEKGDIPEGYSVSREKKERFSLILESASTNQTSMYLCASSDSATDTQYFGPGTRLTVL.

V is TRBV5-1 and J is TRBJ2-7, with 14 bases that match TRBD2. Germline V gene lookup returns CDR1 SGHRS and CDR2 YFSETQ. This CDR3 region has 16 residues. V lost 5 bases and J lost 4; bases outside the gene matches: 8. CDR3 region: CASREGLAGERYEQYF. As DNA, the CDR3 is TGCGCCAGCAGGGAGGGACTAGCGGGAGAGAGGTACGAGCAGTACTTC.

The sample holds a few counts of this clone. The V call is TRBV27, the J call TRBJ2-2; 8 bases are shared with TRBD1. V was pared by 2 bases and J by 4 bases, with 3 bases of the junction left unmatched. This CDR3 spans 15 amino acids. Germline-derived CDR1 and CDR2 are MNHEY and SMNVEV (reference sequence). Here the CDR3 DNA reads TGTGCCAGCAGTTTACAGGGGGCGGGCACCGGGGAGCTGTTTTTT. Its translation is CASSLQGAGTGELFF.

The chain joins TRBV5-4 to TRBJ1-1, with TRBD1 identical over 7 bases. The germline CDR1 and CDR2 sequences are SGHNT and YYREEE (reference sequence). V gave up 3 bases and J gave up 1 base; unmatched junction bases: 6. There are 15 residues in the CDR3. CDR3 amino acids: CASSWNRGQNTEAFF. The CDR3 DNA sequence: TGTGCCAGCAGCTGGAACAGGGGACAGAACACTGAAGCTTTCTTT.

The V call is TRBV9, the J call TRBJ2-1; 12 bases are shared with TRBD1. Trimming cost V 2 bases and J 7 bases; bases outside gene matches: 10. CDR1 and CDR2 (germline): SGDLS, YYNGEE. The CDR3 is 17 amino acids. CDR3 in amino acids: CASSVPSGTGGLNEQFF. The DNA of the CDR3 is TGTGCCAGCAGCGTCCCCTCCGGGACAGGGGGCTTGAATGAGCAGTTCTTC.

This chain connects TRBV7-9 to TRBJ1-5, with a tentative D call TRBD1 (5 bases). This CDR3 is built from 16 residues. Trimming removed 7 bases at V and 2 bases at J, with 18 bases between. CDR1 is SEHNR, CDR2 FQNEAQ, per germline (reference sequence). CDR3 amino acids: CASTNELARGNQPQHF. CDR3 nucleotide sequence: TGTGCCAGCACGAACGAACTGGCCAGGGGCAATCAGCCCCAGCATTTT.

The chain has TRBV6-5 and TRBJ2-5; 9 bases match TRBD1. The DNA end is a closer match to TRBJ2-7, so the J assignment may be wrong. CDR1 and CDR2 from the germline V gene are MNHEY and SVGAGI. This CDR3 region has 14 residues. CDR3 sequence (DNA): TGTGCCAGCAGTAAGCGACAGGGGGTCTACGAGCAGTACTTC. This sequence encodes CASSKRQGVYEQYF.

The chain links TRBV18 to TRBJ1-6; D possibly corresponds to TRBD1 (6 bases). Trimming left V 2 bases short and J 2 bases short, with 10 bases between. Per the germline V gene, CDR1 is KGHSH and CDR2 is LQKENI. CDR3 length: 16 amino acids. The CDR3 sequence: CASSPEGVTYNSPLHF. Written as DNA, the CDR3 is TGTGCCAGCTCACCAGAGGGGGTCACCTATAATTCACCCCTCCACTTT.

This clone was detected only a few times. This rearrangement joins TRBV2 to TRBJ2-3; TRBD2 is a possible D gene (6 bases). The CDR3 runs 12 residues. V lost 7 bases and J lost 6, with 11 bases in between. The germline gives CDR1 SNHLY, CDR2 FYNNEI. The CDR3 loop reads CASTGGGDTQYF. The CDR3 DNA sequence: TGTGCCAGCACCGGTGGGGGGGATACGCAGTATTTT.

This chain joins TRBV7-8 and TRBJ1-1; weak D call: TRBD1 (6 bases). CDR3 size: 12 residues. V shed 4 bases and J shed 5 bases, with 8 bases lying between them. The germline V gene encodes CDR1 SGHVS and CDR2 FQNEAQ. In nucleotides, the CDR3 is TGTGCCAGCAGCTCGCAGGGGACTGAAGCTTTCTTT. As protein: CASSSQGTEAFF.

This clone occurred once. The chain has TRBV7-6 and TRBJ2-1; 8 nucleotides match TRBD2. Germline V lookup: CDR1 SGHVS, CDR2 FNYEAQ. The V segment lost 1 base and the J segment 7 bases; nucleotides outside the gene matches: 6. CDR3 size: 15 residues. The CDR3 region is CASSLESGGINEQFF. As DNA, the CDR3 is TGTGCCAGCAGCTTAGAGAGCGGGGGTATTAATGAGCAGTTCTTC. Full variable domain (rest looked up from reference TRBV7-6 and TRBJ2-1): GAGVSQSPRYKVTKRGQDVALRCDPISGHVSLYWYRQALGQGPEFLTYFNYEAQQDKSGLPNDRFSAERPEGSISTLTIQRTEQRDSAMYRCASSLESGGINEQFFGPGTRLTVL.

This clone is a singleton in its sample. The rearrangement links TRBV7-6 to TRBJ2-1, with 7 positions matching TRBD2. The V gene end was trimmed by 5 bases and the J gene end by 2 bases; junction bases not matched to a gene: 9. In germline, CDR1 is SGHVS, CDR2 FNYEAQ. The CDR3 is 16 amino acids. This chain's CDR3 is CASSPTPGTTYNEQFF. The CDR3 DNA follows: TGTGCCAGCAGCCCAACCCCCGGGACTACCTACAATGAGCAGTTCTTC.

The rearrangement links TRBV10-3 to TRBJ1-5, with 7 bases fitting TRBD1. The germline V gene has CDR1 ENHRY and CDR2 SYGVKD. CDR3 length equals 15 residues. V trimming: 6 bases; J trimming: 2 bases; junction bases outside the gene matches: 7. The CDR3 nucleotides are TGTGCCATCAGGGATCAGGGGGAGGGCAATCAGCCCCAGCATTTT. This gives the protein CAIRDQGEGNQPQHF.

J is TRBJ2-7 and V is TRBV5-6; 7 nucleotides match TRBD2. This CDR3 contains 12 residues. The V segment lost 4 bases and the J segment 4 bases; nucleotides outside the gene matches: 2. Germline loops: CDR1 SGHDT, CDR2 YYEEEE. As DNA, the CDR3 is TGTGCCAGCAGCCCTAGCGGTTACGAGCAGTACTTC. It specifies CASSPSGYEQYF.

The rearrangement uses TRBV11-3 and TRBJ1-3; 7 positions match TRBD1. Per germline, CDR1 SGHNT and CDR2 YENEEA. The trim removed 5 bases at V and 4 bases at J, leaving 5 bases unmatched. This CDR3 has 14 amino acids. CDR3 residues: CASSQSGQGNTIYF. In nucleotides, the CDR3 is TGTGCCAGCAGCCAATCGGGACAGGGAAACACCATATATTTT.

This chain links TRBV27 with TRBJ2-7; TRBD2 matches at 9 bases. V dropped 4 bases and J dropped 5; count of bases not matched to a gene: 12. There are 16 residues in the CDR3. In germline, CDR1 is MNHEY, CDR2 SMNVEV (reference sequence). The CDR3 nucleotides are TGTGCCAGCAGTTCGCTGTTAACTAGCGGGCCCCACGAGCAGTACTTC. Amino acids: CASSSLLTSGPHEQYF.

The chain is built from TRBV11-2 and TRBJ2-3; D unresolved. Germline V gene data show CDR1 as SGHAT and CDR2 as FQNNGV. Trimming left V 1 base short and J 0 bases short, with 11 bases between. The CDR3 totals 16 residues. DNA of the CDR3: TGTGCCAGCAGCTTAGTAACGCCTAGTAGCACAGATACGCAGTATTTT. The encoded protein is CASSLVTPSSTDTQYF.

This sequence joins TRBV7-2 and TRBJ2-7; D is possibly TRBD2 (5 bases). The length of the CDR3 is 14 residues. Germline V CDR1 and CDR2: SGHTA, FQGNSA. V gave up 5 bases and J gave up 9 bases, with 20 bases separating them. The CDR3 spells CASSPTRTSLGQYF. The CDR3 coding sequence is TGTGCCAGCAGCCCCACACGGACTTCTCTGGGGCAGTACTTC.

This clone was found once. V and J are TRBV19 and TRBJ2-5, with D hard to call. CDR1 and CDR2 (germline): LNHDA, SQIVND (reference sequence). This CDR3 region has 12 residues. V gave up 4 bases and J gave up 4 bases, with 7 bases separating them. The CDR3 loop reads CASSNIPETQYF. The CDR3 coding sequence is TGTGCCAGTAGTAATATCCCAGAGACCCAGTACTTC.